Given below is one TCR beta chain in context. The CDR3 runs 16 residues. Germline loops: CDR1 SGDLS, CDR2 YYNGEE. V was pared by 0 bases and J by 6 bases, with 7 bases of the junction left unmatched. The data were obtained in a study of T cell responses to AZD1222 COVID-19 vaccine. Profiling relied on immunoSEQ multiplex PCR, and the TCRdb table lists in-frame clones only, not all of them. In the table there are 200,000 to 250,000 clones, around 94% of which are singletons. The specimen comprised peripheral blood, sampled 28 days after the second dose of the MenACWY control vaccine. The genes are TRBV9 and TRBJ2-3; the match to TRBD2 covers 10 bases. This TCR came from an adult who received the MenACWY meningococcal vaccine as a control. The CDR3 spells CASSVATGLAADTQYF. The CDR3 region has the DNA TGTGCCAGCAGCGTAGCTACTGGACTAGCGGCGGATACGCAGTATTTT.